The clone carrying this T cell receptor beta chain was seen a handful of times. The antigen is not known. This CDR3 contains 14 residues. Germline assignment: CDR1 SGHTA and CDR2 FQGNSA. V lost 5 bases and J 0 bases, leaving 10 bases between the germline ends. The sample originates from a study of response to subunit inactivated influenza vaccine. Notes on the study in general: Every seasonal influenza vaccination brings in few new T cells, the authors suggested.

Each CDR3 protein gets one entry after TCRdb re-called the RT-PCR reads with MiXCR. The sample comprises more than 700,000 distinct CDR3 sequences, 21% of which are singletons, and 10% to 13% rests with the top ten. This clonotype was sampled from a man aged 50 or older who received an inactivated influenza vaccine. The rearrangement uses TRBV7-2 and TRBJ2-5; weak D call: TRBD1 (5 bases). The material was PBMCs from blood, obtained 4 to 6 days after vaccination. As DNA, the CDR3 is TGTGCCAGCAGCCGCCGACAGAACCAAGAGACCCAGTACTTC. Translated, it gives CASSRRQNQETQYF.